The text below deals with one T cell receptor (beta chain). CDR3 length equals 15 residues. Germline CDR1 reads SGHTA; CDR2 reads FQGNSA. V was clipped by 5 bases and J by 3 bases, with 16 bases between them. The sample is drawn from a study of blood T cell repertoires in COVID-19. Study details: Acute and convalescent COVID-19 samples came from the United States, Italy and Spain.

The protocol was immunoSEQ multiplex PCR, while the TCRdb copy is restricted to in-frame clones and leaves out a portion. Among tens of thousands of clones, roughly 76% were seen once, and the ten largest hold 4% to 5.5%. The receptor's source is a woman aged 50 to 65 with acute or convalescent COVID-19. Sequences were obtained from peripheral blood. The rearrangement links TRBV7-2 to TRBJ1-1; tentative D call: TRBD1 (6 bases). This chain's CDR3 is CASSVSPGHHTEAFF. The CDR3 DNA is TGTGCCAGCAGCGTATCTCCGGGACACCACACTGAAGCTTTCTTT.